Each of the 14 T cell receptor beta chains below was sequenced from the same sample in a study of early T cells in non-severe SARS-CoV-2 infection. Each CDR3 protein is one row after TCRdb ran MiXCR on the 5' RACE reads. The data show 80,000 or so distinct CDR3 sequences, 11% to 15% seen once. Sequencing was performed on whole blood. The receptors here all came from an adult who was a healthcare worker with PCR-confirmed SARS-CoV-2 infection or an uninfected control (not recorded which).

The table lists this clonotype with many counts. The V and J genes are TRBV12-3 or TRBV12-4 and TRBJ1-1; D not resolved. V lost 3 bases, J lost 5 bases, and 10 bases lay in between. The CDR3 runs 13 residues. In nucleotides, the CDR3 is TGTGCCAGCAGTTTGGCCGGGGAAACTGAAGCTTTCTTT. It yields the protein CASSLAGETEAFF.

This clonotype has a handful of counts. The rearrangement joins TRBV20-1 to TRBJ1-1; TRBD1 matches 9 bases. The germline V gene has CDR1 DFQATT and CDR2 SNEGSKA (reference sequence). V was pared by 0 bases and J by 7 bases, with 6 bases of the junction left unmatched. CDR3 length equals 14 residues. CDR3 protein: CSAREPGQGREAFF. In nucleotides, the CDR3 is TGCAGTGCTAGAGAACCCGGACAGGGGCGTGAAGCTTTCTTT.

The gene calls are TRBV6-1 and TRBJ2-7, with TRBD2 matching 9 bases. This CDR3 has 14 amino acids. J lost 1 base, V lost 4 bases, and 2 bases had no gene match. Per the germline V gene, CDR1 is MNHNS and CDR2 is SASEGT. This chain's CDR3 is CASSGSGGSYEQYF. CDR3 in DNA: TGTGCCAGCAGTGGAAGCGGGGGGTCCTACGAGCAGTACTTC.

This clonotype was counted at least ten times. The rearrangement uses TRBV24-1 and TRBJ1-2; 10 positions match TRBD1. Trimming cost V 3 bases and J 7 bases; bases outside gene matches: 7. Germline CDR1 reads KGHDR; CDR2 reads SFDVKD. The CDR3 covers 15 residues. The CDR3 protein is CATSDPGQGSPGYTF. CDR3 DNA: TGTGCCACCAGTGATCCGGGACAGGGGAGCCCTGGCTACACCTTC.

This clonotype was recorded many times. CDR3 in amino acids: CASSFSGGPTDTQYF. The CDR3 nucleotides are TGCGCCAGCAGCTTCTCGGGGGGCCCTACAGATACGCAGTATTTT. The rearrangement joins TRBV5-1 to TRBJ2-3; tentative D call: TRBD2 (7 bases). Germline-derived CDR1 and CDR2 are SGHRS and YFSETQ. This CDR3 spans 15 amino acids. V lost 2 bases to trimming and J lost 3 bases, with 13 bases between them. Using reference TRBV5-1 and TRBJ2-3 for the parts outside the CDR3, the full variable domain is KAGVTQTPRYLIKTRGQQVTLSCSPISGHRSVSWYQQTPGQGLQFLFEYFSETQRNKGNFPGRFSGRQFSNSRSEMNVSTLELGDSALYLCASSFSGGPTDTQYFGPGTRLTVL.

This chain uses TRBV27 with TRBJ1-1; D is perhaps TRBD1 (5 bases). Trimming shortened V by 4 bases and J by 0 bases, and 24 bases separated the two germline ends. Looked up from germline, CDR1 is MNHEY and CDR2 is SMNVEV (reference sequence). The CDR3 has 19 amino acids. Written as DNA, the CDR3 is TGTGCCAGCAGTTCATGGGGGATCAGAGCCCGTTTTGTGAACACTGAAGCTTTCTTT. Protein product: CASSSWGIRARFVNTEAFF.

This clonotype was seen ten or more times. This chain links TRBV7-6 with TRBJ2-7, with D perhaps being TRBD1 or TRBD2 (5 bases each). This CDR3 is built from 13 residues. Germline V gene sequence: CDR1 SGHVS, CDR2 FNYEAQ. V was clipped by 1 base and J by 6 bases, with 10 bases between them. Here the CDR3 reads CASSLGGSGEQYF. The CDR3 bases are TGTGCCAGCAGCTTAGGGGGGTCAGGCGAGCAGTACTTC.

This clonotype was seen many times. The chain has TRBV5-5 and TRBJ1-5; D perhaps matches TRBD1 (5 bases). With 0 bases removed from V and 7 bases from J, the gap between germline ends came to 20 bases. Germline V gives CDR1 SGHKS, CDR2 YYEKEE (reference sequence). The CDR3 loop spans 17 amino acids. In DNA form, the CDR3 reads TGTGCCAGCAGCTTGGGCGGGATGGGCCCCAGGGAGCAGCCCCAGCATTTT. Protein product: CASSLGGMGPREQPQHF.

This clonotype has ten or more counts. The chain is built from TRBV12-3 or TRBV12-4 and TRBJ1-1; 9 bases map to TRBD1. CDR3 length equals 14 residues. The V gene end was trimmed by 4 bases and the J gene end by 4 bases; junction bases not matched to a gene: 4. CDR3 amino acids: CASSSRQGGTEAFF. In nucleotides, the CDR3 is TGTGCCAGCAGTTCCAGACAGGGGGGCACTGAAGCTTTCTTT.

The J gene is TRBJ2-3, the V gene TRBV12-3 or TRBV12-4; 9 bases align to TRBD1. V lost 4 bases to trimming and J lost 2 bases; unmatched junction nucleotides: 4. The CDR3 runs 15 residues. CDR3 coding DNA: TGTGCCAGCAGTTCGGGACAGGGTTACACAGATACGCAGTATTTT. Encoded protein: CASSSGQGYTDTQYF.

The gene calls are TRBV19 and TRBJ2-1; 9 bases match TRBD2. With 6 bases clipped from V and 6 bases from J, the junction kept 6 bases outside the gene matches. The CDR3 extends over 14 amino acids. Germline lookup yields CDR1 LNHDA and CDR2 SQIVND (reference sequence). The CDR3 bases are TGTGCCAGTAGGACTAGCGGCTCTCCCAATGAGCAGTTCTTC. Translation gives CASRTSGSPNEQFF. The entire variable domain, with the rest obtained from reference TRBV19 and TRBJ2-1, is as follows: DGGITQSPKYLFRKEGQNVTLSCEQNLNHDAMYWYRQDPGQGLRLIYYSQIVNDFQKGDIAEGYSVSREKKESFPLTVTSAQKNPTAFYLCASRTSGSPNEQFFGPGTRLTVL.

The table lists this clonotype with a few counts. The chain has TRBV11-2 and TRBJ1-1, with D hard to call. V was trimmed by 3 bases and J by 4 bases, leaving 9 bases between them. The CDR3 totals 13 residues. CDR1 is SGHAT, CDR2 FQNNGV, per germline. As DNA, the CDR3 is TGTGCCAGCAGCTTCTCCGCTATCACTGAAGCTTTCTTT. Translating gives CASSFSAITEAFF. The variable domain in full, completed from reference TRBV11-2 and TRBJ1-1, reads EAGVAQSPRYKIIEKRQSVAFWCNPISGHATLYWYQQILGQGPKLLIQFQNNGVVDDSQLPKDRFSAERLKGVDSTLKIQPAKLEDSAVYLCASSFSAITEAFFGQGTRLTVV.

The chain joins TRBV2 to TRBJ2-2; no reliable D call. Germline V gene sequence: CDR1 SNHLY, CDR2 FYNNEI. The CDR3 length is 13 residues. V was trimmed by 4 bases and J by 7 bases, leaving 10 bases between them. CDR3: CASSVKSLGELFF. CDR3 DNA sequence: TGTGCCAGCAGTGTCAAGAGCCTCGGGGAGCTGTTTTTT.

This chain joins TRBV6-5 and TRBJ1-1; D is ambiguous. Germline CDR1 MNHEY, CDR2 SVGAGI. This CDR3 has 15 amino acids. The germline V and J ends were trimmed by 0 bases and 4 bases, with 12 bases remaining between them. CDR3 sequence reads: CASSYSVESGTEAFF. In DNA, the CDR3 is TGTGCCAGCAGTTACTCTGTGGAATCCGGCACTGAAGCTTTCTTT.